This section outlines one T cell receptor beta chain sequence together with its context. Its matching antigen is unknown. Germline V gives CDR1 SGHDN, CDR2 FVKESK. V dropped 4 bases and J dropped 0; count of bases not matched to a gene: 9. The CDR3 runs 17 residues. Profiled with immunoSEQ multiplex PCR; TCRdb holds only in-frame clones, not every one. The sample holds some 160,000 clones, approximately 90% seen once. This record belongs to a study of cytomegalovirus exposure and HLA in healthy donors. Study outcomes and limitations: Later, an analysis found that TCR clusters from the first cohort tended to co-occur in the 120 or so validation repertoires. Listed as cytomegalovirus-associated were roughly 180 TCR beta chains.

V gene TRBV14 combines with J gene TRBJ1-1; 9 bases fit TRBD1. The sequence was collected from a young man in good health and CMV-seronegative. The material sequenced was PBMCs. CDR3 region: CASSPRPGTGLNTEAFF. The CDR3 DNA sequence: TGTGCCAGCAGCCCTCGTCCCGGGACAGGGCTGAACACTGAAGCTTTCTTT.